Each of the 8 T cell receptor beta chains below was sequenced from the same sample in a study of T cell clonality in common variable immunodeficiency. This table comes from immunoSEQ multiplex PCR, and its TCRdb copy is limited to in-frame clones, with some not included. This sample has 50,000 or so clones and no singletons, with 3% to 3.5% in the ten largest. Sequenced sample: peripheral blood mononuclear cells. The receptors come from a person aged 18 to 70 in good health.

This clone was seen repeatedly, ten times or more. From the germline J gene comes the end of the CDR3, since the read stops 3 residues before it. The V gene is TRBV18, the J gene TRBJ1-6; maybe TRBD1 (6 bases). CDR1 and CDR2 from the germline V gene are KGHSH and LQKENI. Trimming cost V 5 bases and J 7 bases, with 12 bases left between them. The CDR3 length is 14 residues. The part of the CDR3 DNA that was read is TGTGCCAGCTCAGTGCGGGACACCAATTCACCC. This codes for CASSVRDTNSP. The full CDR3 protein reads CASSVRDTNSPLHF.

This clone showed up many times. The read gets to within 3 residues of the CDR3 end, and the germline J gene fills in the rest. The chain has TRBV5-6 and TRBJ2-5; D not certain. The germline V gene encodes CDR1 SGHDT and CDR2 YYEEEE. This CDR3 is 13 amino acids long. The ends were cut back, 2 bases at V and 1 base at J, with 6 bases in the middle. CDR3 protein: CASSLRVQETQYF. The part of the CDR3 DNA that was read is TGTGCCAGCAGCTTAAGGGTCCAAGAGACC.

This clone was observed many times. From the germline J gene comes the end of the CDR3, since the read stops 3 residues before it. The chain joins TRBV6-4 to TRBJ2-7; no reliable D call. Per germline, CDR1 MRHNA and CDR2 SNTAGT. The CDR3 has 10 residues. V gave up 8 bases and J gave up 5 bases, with 7 bases separating them. The CDR3 DNA, read in part, is TGTGCCAGCTCCCCTAACGAG. Residues: CASSPNE. The entire CDR3 reads CASSPNEQYF.

There are many counts of this clone. Read sequence stops 3 residues before the CDR3 end, and the germline J gene provides the missing end. The rearrangement links TRBV23-1 to TRBJ2-7, with 9 bases lining up with TRBD2. TRBV23-1 qualifies as an ORF whose function is uncertain. The CDR3 is made up of 16 amino acids. With V trimmed by 0 bases and J by 0 bases, 3 bases remained unmatched. The CDR3 spells CASSQSPTSGSYEQYF. The covered CDR3 bases are TGCGCCAGCAGTCAATCGCCGACTAGCGGCTCCTACGAG.

This clone occurred many times. The CDR3 end lies 3 residues beyond the end of the read and is filled in from the germline J gene. The chain recombines TRBV30 with TRBJ1-2; tentative D call: TRBD1 (6 bases). Per the germline V gene, CDR1 is GTSNPN and CDR2 is SVGIG (reference sequence). This CDR3 has 12 residues. CDR3 DNA, as far as it was read: TGTGCCTGGAGCACAGGGCCTGGCGGC. It yields the protein CAWSTGPGG. The whole CDR3 region reads CAWSTGPGGYTF.

This clone was seen many times. The CDR3 end is not reached by the read, which stops 3 residues before it; the germline J gene fills it in. The gene calls are TRBV10-3 and TRBJ2-1, with D uncertain. The ends were cut back, 4 bases at V and 6 bases at J, with 10 bases in the middle. This CDR3 has 13 residues. Germline-derived CDR1 and CDR2 are ENHRY and SYGVKD. The CDR3 is CAISAHKSNEQFF. Partial CDR3 DNA: TGTGCCATCAGTGCTCACAAAAGCAATGAG.

This clone was picked up many times. The read ends 3 residues shy of where the CDR3 ends; the end is completed using the germline J gene. The V gene is TRBV12-5, the J gene TRBJ2-3; D is perhaps TRBD2 (7 bases). The V and J ends lost 0 bases and 5 bases respectively, with 15 bases between them. From germline, CDR1 is LGHNT and CDR2 FRNRAP. The CDR3 covers 16 residues. Incomplete CDR3 DNA: TGTGCTAGTGGTTTGGTAGGGGGGGGGCGGGTAGATACG. It is translated as CASGLVGGGRVDT. From start to end, the CDR3 is CASGLVGGGRVDTQYF.

This clone was seen ten or more times. The CDR3 goes on 3 residues after the read ends, and that part is filled in from the germline J gene. The gene calls are TRBV23-1 and TRBJ2-2; a weak D match, TRBD1 (6 bases). TRBV23-1 is recorded as an ORF, its role being uncertain. V was shortened by 0 bases and J by 3 bases, with 8 bases between the two germline ends. The CDR3 runs 15 residues. The CDR3 sequence: CASSQSGAYTGELFF. CDR3 bases read: TGCGCCAGCAGTCAATCGGGGGCTTACACCGGGGAG.